This TCR beta chain was documented in a study of T cell responses to AZD1222 COVID-19 vaccine. The repertoire was sequenced with immunoSEQ multiplex PCR; TCRdb's copy has only in-frame clones and lacks some. Counted here are around 130,000 clones, about 94% occurring once; the ten biggest clones make up 5.5% to 8%. Worth noting for this clone: No antigen is known for it.

The CDR3 runs to 17 residues. The V segment lost 5 bases and the J segment 4 bases; nucleotides outside the gene matches: 6. CDR1 is LGHNA, CDR2 YNFKEQ, per germline. General study results and limits: In a largely white British group with more females than males, clonal diversity was possibly underestimated. The reported proportion of spike-specific TCRs targeting unmutated variant regions was nearly half. A rise in Spike-specific TCR breadth and depth followed two AZD1222 doses.

The chain uses TRBV4-2 and TRBJ2-2; 14 bases match TRBD2. The sequenced sample was peripheral blood, obtained on day 0 of AZD1222 vaccination. This TCR came from an adult in good health. CDR3 in DNA: TGTGCCAGCAGCGCGAAGGGACTAGCGGGAGTCACCGGGGAGCTGTTTTTT. It translates to CASSAKGLAGVTGELFF.